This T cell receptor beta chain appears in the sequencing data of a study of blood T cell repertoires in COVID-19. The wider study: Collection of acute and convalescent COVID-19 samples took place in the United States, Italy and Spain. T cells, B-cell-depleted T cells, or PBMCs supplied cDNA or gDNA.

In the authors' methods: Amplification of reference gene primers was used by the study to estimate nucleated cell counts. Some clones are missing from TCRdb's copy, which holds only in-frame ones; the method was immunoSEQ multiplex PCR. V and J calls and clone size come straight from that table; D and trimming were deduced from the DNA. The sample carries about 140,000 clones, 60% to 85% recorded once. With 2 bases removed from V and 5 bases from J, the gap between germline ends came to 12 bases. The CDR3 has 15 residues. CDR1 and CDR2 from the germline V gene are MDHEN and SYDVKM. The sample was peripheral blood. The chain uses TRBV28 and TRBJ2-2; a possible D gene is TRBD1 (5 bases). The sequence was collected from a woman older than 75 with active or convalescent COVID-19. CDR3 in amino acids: CASSLSQGSTGELFF. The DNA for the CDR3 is TGTGCCAGCAGTTTAAGCCAGGGAAGTACCGGGGAGCTGTTTTTT.